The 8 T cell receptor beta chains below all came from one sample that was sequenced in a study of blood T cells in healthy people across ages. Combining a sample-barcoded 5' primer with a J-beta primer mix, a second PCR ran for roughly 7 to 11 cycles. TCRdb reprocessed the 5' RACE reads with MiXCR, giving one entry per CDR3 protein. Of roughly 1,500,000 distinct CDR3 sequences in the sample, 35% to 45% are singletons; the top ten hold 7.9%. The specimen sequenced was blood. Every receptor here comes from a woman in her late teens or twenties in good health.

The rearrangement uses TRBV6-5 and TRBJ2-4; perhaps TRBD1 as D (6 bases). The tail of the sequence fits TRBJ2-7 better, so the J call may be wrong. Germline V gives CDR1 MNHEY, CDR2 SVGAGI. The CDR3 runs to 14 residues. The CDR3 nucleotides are TGTGCCAGCAGGGATCCTCGGGACACCTACGAGCAGTACTTC. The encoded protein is CASRDPRDTYEQYF.

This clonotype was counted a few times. The CDR3 bases are TGTGCCAGCAGTGTGGGGACAGGGGGCCGGGGCTACACCTTC. This gives the protein CASSVGTGGRGYTF. This sequence joins TRBV28 and TRBJ1-2, with 12 bases matching TRBD1. The germline V gene has CDR1 MDHEN and CDR2 SYDVKM. CDR3 length equals 14 residues. Germline trimming cut 5 bases from V and 8 bases from J; bases unmatched to any gene: 6.

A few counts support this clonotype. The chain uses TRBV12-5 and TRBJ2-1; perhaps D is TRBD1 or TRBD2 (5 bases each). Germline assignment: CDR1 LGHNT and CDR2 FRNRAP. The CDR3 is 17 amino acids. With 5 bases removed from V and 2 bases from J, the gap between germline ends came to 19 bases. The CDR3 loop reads CASGTQDQGPPYNEQFF. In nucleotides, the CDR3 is TGTGCTAGTGGTACCCAGGACCAGGGACCCCCCTACAATGAGCAGTTCTTC. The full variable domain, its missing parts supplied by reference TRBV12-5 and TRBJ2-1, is DARVTQTPRHKVTEMGQEVTMRCQPILGHNTVFWYRQTMMQGLELLAYFRNRAPLDDSGMPKDRFSAEMPDATLATLKIQPSEPRDSAVYFCASGTQDQGPPYNEQFFGPGTRLTVL.

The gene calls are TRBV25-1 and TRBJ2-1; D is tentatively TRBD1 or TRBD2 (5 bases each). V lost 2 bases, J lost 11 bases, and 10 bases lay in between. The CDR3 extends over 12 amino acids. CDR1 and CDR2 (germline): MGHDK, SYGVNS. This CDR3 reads CASSELGEQQFF. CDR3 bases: TGTGCCAGCAGTGAACTGGGGGAGCAGCAGTTCTTC.

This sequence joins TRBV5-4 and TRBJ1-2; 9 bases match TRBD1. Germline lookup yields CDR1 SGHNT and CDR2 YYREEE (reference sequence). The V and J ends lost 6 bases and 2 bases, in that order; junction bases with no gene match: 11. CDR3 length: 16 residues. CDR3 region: CASTPGQGTSNYGYTF. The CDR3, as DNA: TGTGCCAGCACCCCGGGACAGGGAACTTCGAACTATGGCTACACCTTC.

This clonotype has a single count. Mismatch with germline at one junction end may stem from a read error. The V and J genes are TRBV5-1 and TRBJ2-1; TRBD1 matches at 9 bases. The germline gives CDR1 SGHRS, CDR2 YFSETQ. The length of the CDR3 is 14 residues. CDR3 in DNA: TGCGCTAGCAGCTGGGGGACAGGGAACAATGAGCAGTTCTTC. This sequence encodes CASSWGTGNNEQFF.

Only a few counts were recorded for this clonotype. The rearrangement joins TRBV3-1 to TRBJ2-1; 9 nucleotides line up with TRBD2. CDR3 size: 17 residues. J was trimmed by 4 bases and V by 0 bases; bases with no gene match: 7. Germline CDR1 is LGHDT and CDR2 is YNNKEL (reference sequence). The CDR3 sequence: CASSQDRLAVEYNEQFF. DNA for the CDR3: TGTGCCAGCAGCCAAGATAGACTAGCGGTCGAATACAATGAGCAGTTCTTC.

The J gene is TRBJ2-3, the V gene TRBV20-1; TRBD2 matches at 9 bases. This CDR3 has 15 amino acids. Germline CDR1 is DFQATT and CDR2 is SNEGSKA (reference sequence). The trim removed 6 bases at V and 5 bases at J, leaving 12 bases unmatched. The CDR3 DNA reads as TGCAGTGCGAACCGTCGGCGGGGGGGCATAGATACGCAGTATTTT. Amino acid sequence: CSANRRRGGIDTQYF.